The next 29 T cell receptor beta chains were all read from a single sample in a study of blood T cell repertoires in COVID-19. The repertoire was sequenced with immunoSEQ multiplex PCR; TCRdb's copy has only in-frame clones and lacks some. The table has about 140,000 clones, roughly 80% seen once. The sequencing sample was made of PBMCs or T cells enriched from blood (not recorded which). These receptors originate from a middle-aged woman who had recovered from COVID-19.

This clone is a singleton in its sample. CDR3 region: CASSVSRGDVSYNEQFF. In DNA, the CDR3 is TGTGCCAGCAGCGTCTCACGCGGGGACGTCTCCTACAATGAGCAGTTCTTC. The genes are TRBV9 and TRBJ2-1, with D perhaps TRBD2 (6 bases). The CDR3 totals 17 residues. The V end was cut by 2 bases, the J end by 0 bases, with 15 bases between. Germline V gene sequence: CDR1 SGDLS, CDR2 YYNGEE.

The V and J genes are TRBV7-8 and TRBJ2-1; 9 bases are a match to TRBD2. Germline V gives CDR1 SGHVS, CDR2 FQNEAQ. Trimming cost V 5 bases and J 3 bases; bases outside gene matches: 8. This CDR3 has 16 amino acids. This CDR3 is CASSLFAGGSYNEQFF. CDR3 nucleotide sequence: TGTGCCAGCAGCCTCTTCGCGGGAGGGAGCTACAATGAGCAGTTCTTC.

The chain is built from TRBV9 and TRBJ1-5; D call uncertain. V was cut by 0 bases and J by 6 bases, with 10 bases left in between. Germline-derived CDR1 and CDR2 are SGDLS and YYNGEE. CDR3 length: 14 amino acids. CDR3 DNA: TGTGCCAGCAGCGTAGGAGACGGAGGTCAGCCCCAGCATTTT. Protein sequence: CASSVGDGGQPQHF. Using reference TRBV9 and TRBJ1-5 for the parts outside the CDR3, the full variable domain is DSGVTQTPKHLITATGQRVTLRCSPRSGDLSVYWYQQSLDQGLQFLIQYYNGEERAKGNILERFSAQQFPDLHSELNLSSLELGDSALYFCASSVGDGGQPQHFGDGTRLSIL.

The J gene is TRBJ1-1, the V gene TRBV19; D call uncertain. The V end lost 5 bases, the J end lost 1 base, and 8 bases lay between the germline ends. The CDR3 consists of 13 residues. Germline V gene lookup returns CDR1 LNHDA and CDR2 SQIVND (reference sequence). The CDR3 coding sequence is TGTGCCAGTAGTGAGGGAACGAACACTGAAGCTTTCTTT. Translated, it gives CASSEGTNTEAFF.

This clone has only a few counts. The V and J genes are TRBV5-1 and TRBJ1-5, with a weak D call TRBD1 (5 bases). The CDR3 length is 15 residues. V lost 0 bases and J lost 2, with 9 bases in between. The germline CDR1 and CDR2 sequences are SGHRS and YFSETQ. The CDR3 sequence is CASSLEGSGNQPQHF. DNA of the CDR3: TGCGCCAGCAGCTTGGAGGGGTCGGGCAATCAGCCCCAGCATTTT.

The rearrangement uses TRBV6-6 and TRBJ2-1; D is ambiguous. The germline V and J ends were trimmed by 5 bases and 5 bases, with 4 bases remaining between them. The CDR3 extends over 11 amino acids. Germline V gene lookup returns CDR1 MNHNY and CDR2 SVGAGI (reference sequence). In DNA form, the CDR3 reads TGTGCCAGCAGTATTAACAATGAGCAGTTCTTC. It yields the protein CASSINNEQFF.

V gene TRBV20-1 combines with J gene TRBJ2-5; D is uncertain. CDR1 and CDR2 from the germline V gene are DFQATT and SNEGSKA (reference sequence). V shed 3 bases and J shed 5 bases, with 10 bases lying between them. The CDR3 length is 12 residues. CDR3 in DNA: TGCAGTGCTAGTCTAGATGTGGAGACCCAGTACTTC. The encoded protein is CSASLDVETQYF.

This chain joins TRBV29-1 and TRBJ1-4; TRBD1 matches 7 bases. Germline CDR1 and CDR2: SQVTM and ANQGSEA. V lost 7 bases and J lost 8; bases outside the gene matches: 10. The CDR3 is 13 amino acids. CDR3 protein: CSARGRGQEKLFF. The CDR3 DNA sequence: TGCAGCGCCCGGGGTAGGGGGCAAGAAAAACTGTTTTTT. Full variable domain (rest looked up from reference TRBV29-1 and TRBJ1-4): SAVISQKPSRDICQRGTSLTIQCQVDSQVTMMFWYRQQPGQSLTLIATANQGSEATYESGFVIDKFPISRPNLTFSTLTVSNMSPEDSSIYLCSARGRGQEKLFFGSGTQLSVL.

The rearrangement joins TRBV6-5 to TRBJ1-1; D remains unclear. The CDR3 is 13 residues long. The V end lost 6 bases, the J end lost 0 bases, and 8 bases lay between the germline ends. Germline CDR1 and CDR2: MNHEY and SVGAGI. The CDR3 nucleotides are TGTGCCAGCAGCCGTGGAGTGAACACTGAAGCTTTCTTT. This translates into CASSRGVNTEAFF.

The genes are TRBV10-3 and TRBJ2-5; TRBD2 might be the D (6 bases). This CDR3 is built from 15 residues. Germline V gene sequence: CDR1 ENHRY, CDR2 SYGVKD. The V and J ends lost 6 bases and 1 base respectively, with 15 bases between them. The CDR3 DNA reads TGTGCCATCAGGAACGGGACTCACTCCCAAGAGACCCAGTACTTC. Translating it yields CAIRNGTHSQETQYF.

The chain employs TRBV29-1 and TRBJ1-1; TRBD1 agrees at 8 bases. The CDR3 length is 14 residues. J was trimmed by 2 bases and V by 4 bases; bases with no gene match: 6. Germline V gives CDR1 SQVTM, CDR2 ANQGSEA. The CDR3 loop is CSVVPGGPNTEAFF. The DNA for the CDR3 is TGCAGCGTTGTGCCAGGGGGCCCCAACACTGAAGCTTTCTTT.

The V gene is TRBV27, the J gene TRBJ2-2; 9 nucleotides align to TRBD2. Germline values: CDR1 MNHEY, CDR2 SMNVEV (reference sequence). V lost 5 bases and J lost 8; bases outside the gene matches: 12. The CDR3 is 16 amino acids. The CDR3 DNA sequence: TGTGCCAGCAGTGCCCTCGGGGCTAGCGGGACGGGGGAGCTGTTTTTT. Its protein is CASSALGASGTGELFF.

The chain employs TRBV10-3 and TRBJ1-2; no reliable D call. The CDR3 contains 12 residues. V lost 6 bases, J lost 3 bases, and 8 bases lay in between. Germline V gene data show CDR1 as ENHRY and CDR2 as SYGVKD. The CDR3 DNA sequence: TGTGCCATCAGCGCCGGGGACTATGGCTACACCTTC. Amino acid sequence: CAISAGDYGYTF.

V is TRBV30 and J is TRBJ2-7; D is undetermined. Germline CDR1 and CDR2: GTSNPN and SVGIG (reference sequence). V was cut by 2 bases and J by 10 bases, with 15 bases left in between. This CDR3 contains 12 residues. The CDR3 DNA is TGTGCCTGGAGTCAGGATACCGGAAACCAGTACTTC. It encodes CAWSQDTGNQYF.

The V call is TRBV3-1 (or the pseudogene TRBV3-2), the J call TRBJ2-1; 12 bases align to TRBD2. Germline V gene data show CDR1 as LGHDT and CDR2 as YNNKEL (reference sequence). The CDR3 loop spans 17 amino acids. V was clipped by 0 bases and J by 8 bases; unmatched bases: 8. CDR3 loop: CASSQEPLAGGHDEQFF. CDR3 nucleotides: TGTGCCAGCAGCCAAGAGCCGCTAGCGGGGGGGCATGATGAGCAGTTCTTC.

The chain joins TRBV9 to TRBJ2-2, with TRBD2 matching over 12 bases. Looked up from germline, CDR1 is SGDLS and CDR2 is YYNGEE. The CDR3 totals 18 residues. Trimming took 3 bases from V and 0 from J; bases not matched to a gene: 6. In DNA form, the CDR3 reads TGTGCCAGCAGCGAGAGACTAGCGGGGGCCGCGAACACCGGGGAGCTGTTTTTT. Its protein is CASSERLAGAANTGELFF.

This sequence joins TRBV11-1 and TRBJ1-5, with 9 bases identical to TRBD1. Looked up from germline, CDR1 is SGHAT and CDR2 is FQDESV (reference sequence). Unmatched junction bases numbered 6, after V lost 5 bases and J lost 4 bases. The length of the CDR3 is 15 residues. The CDR3 spells CASSLGTGRNQPQHF. CDR3 coding DNA: TGTGCCAGCAGCCTCGGGACAGGGCGTAATCAGCCCCAGCATTTT.

This rearrangement joins TRBV10-2 to TRBJ1-2; 7 nucleotides line up with TRBD1. This CDR3 is built from 15 residues. Germline lookup yields CDR1 WSHSY and CDR2 SAAADI. J gave up 4 bases and V 0 bases, and 5 bases lay outside the gene matches. The CDR3, as DNA: TGCGCCAGCAGTGAGTCCGAAGGACAGGCCTATGGCTACACCTTC. It is translated as CASSESEGQAYGYTF.

V gene TRBV23-1 combines with J gene TRBJ1-3; 8 nucleotides align to TRBD1. TRBV23-1 is an ORF, and what it does is uncertain. The V and J ends lost 0 bases and 1 base, in that order; junction bases with no gene match: 8. This CDR3 has 18 amino acids. The CDR3 is CASSQSKRDRPSGNTIYF. CDR3 nucleotide sequence: TGCGCCAGCAGTCAATCTAAGAGGGACAGGCCGTCTGGAAACACCATATATTTT.

This chain uses TRBV27 with TRBJ2-1; 11 bases are shared with TRBD2. V shed 4 bases and J 7 bases; nucleotides not matched to a gene: 9. The CDR3 length is 16 residues. CDR1 and CDR2 (germline): MNHEY, SMNVEV (reference sequence). CDR3 nucleotides: TGTGCCAGCAGTTCCCCGACTAGCGGGAAGGGAAATGAGCAGTTCTTC. Translation: CASSSPTSGKGNEQFF.

This clone was recorded once. As DNA, the CDR3 is TGTGCCAGCAGCCCTTCCAGACAGGGGGCGGGAGATACGCAGTATTTT. Translation gives CASSPSRQGAGDTQYF. This chain links TRBV27 with TRBJ2-3, with 10 bases fitting TRBD1. The V segment lost 6 bases and the J segment 5 bases; nucleotides outside the gene matches: 11. This CDR3 spans 16 amino acids. CDR1 MNHEY and CDR2 SMNVEV come from the germline V gene (reference sequence).

The rearrangement links TRBV6-2 or TRBV6-3 to TRBJ2-1; 14 nucleotides match TRBD2. The CDR3 spans 16 residues. The V gene's germline CDR1 is MNHEY and CDR2 SVGEGT. V dropped 4 bases and J dropped 4; count of bases not matched to a gene: 3. CDR3 sequence reads: CASSSTSGRAYNEQFF. The CDR3 DNA sequence: TGTGCCAGCAGTTCGACTAGCGGGAGGGCATACAATGAGCAGTTCTTC.

This clone has just a few counts. V usage is TRBV18 and J usage is TRBJ1-6, with TRBD1 matching 7 bases. J was trimmed by 4 bases and V by 3 bases; bases with no gene match: 0. The CDR3 is made up of 14 amino acids. Germline CDR1 and CDR2: KGHSH and LQKENI. CDR3 in amino acids: CASSPGQYNSPLHF. As DNA, the CDR3 is TGTGCCAGCTCACCGGGACAGTATAATTCACCCCTCCACTTT.

The V gene is TRBV3-1 (or the pseudogene TRBV3-2), the J gene TRBJ1-1; D not certain. Germline values: CDR1 LGHDT, CDR2 YNNKEL (reference sequence). The V gene lost 1 base and the J gene lost 1 base, with 7 bases spanning the gap. This CDR3 region has 14 residues. The CDR3 DNA sequence: TGTGCCAGCAGCCAAGCACATGGGAACACTGAAGCTTTCTTT. Its translation is CASSQAHGNTEAFF.

The chain combines TRBV28 with TRBJ1-5; 8 bases fit TRBD1. The CDR3 loop spans 15 amino acids. J lost 7 bases, V lost 2 bases, and 7 bases had no gene match. Germline V gene data show CDR1 as MDHEN and CDR2 as SYDVKM. The CDR3 sequence is CASSLPGTGVQPQHF. CDR3 nucleotides: TGTGCCAGCAGTTTACCCGGGACAGGTGTACAGCCCCAGCATTTT.

This clone was seen only a few times. This sequence joins TRBV24-1 and TRBJ2-5; TRBD1 matches 12 bases. The V segment lost 4 bases and the J segment 5 bases; nucleotides outside the gene matches: 4. The CDR3 covers 15 residues. Germline lookup yields CDR1 KGHDR and CDR2 SFDVKD. DNA for the CDR3: TGTGCCACCAGTGAAGGGACAGGGGGCGGTGAGACCCAGTACTTC. Encoded protein: CATSEGTGGGETQYF.

This clone has only a few counts. The genes are TRBV19 and TRBJ2-1; TRBD1 matches at 8 bases. With 1 base clipped from V and 8 bases from J, the junction kept 7 bases outside the gene matches. CDR1 and CDR2 (germline): LNHDA, SQIVND (reference sequence). The CDR3 contains 15 residues. CDR3 in amino acids: CASSIVSQGAYEQFF. In DNA form, the CDR3 reads TGTGCCAGTAGTATAGTGTCGCAGGGGGCGTATGAGCAGTTCTTC.

This chain joins TRBV7-8 and TRBJ2-3; TRBD1 matches at 8 bases. There are 19 residues in the CDR3. Germline trimming cut 5 bases from V and 1 base from J; bases unmatched to any gene: 17. Germline CDR1 and CDR2: SGHVS and FQNEAQ. CDR3 in amino acids: CASSLPLLYGQGGTDTQYF. For the CDR3, the DNA is TGTGCCAGCAGCCTACCTTTGCTATACGGACAGGGTGGCACAGATACGCAGTATTTT.

The chain combines TRBV15 with TRBJ1-4; the match to TRBD1 covers 10 bases. This CDR3 region has 13 residues. Germline trimming cut 9 bases from V and 7 bases from J; bases unmatched to any gene: 5. CDR1 is LNHNV, CDR2 YYDKDF, per germline (reference sequence). In DNA form, the CDR3 reads TGTGCCACAAGACAGGGGGCGGGTGAAAAACTGTTTTTT. Its translation is CATRQGAGEKLFF.